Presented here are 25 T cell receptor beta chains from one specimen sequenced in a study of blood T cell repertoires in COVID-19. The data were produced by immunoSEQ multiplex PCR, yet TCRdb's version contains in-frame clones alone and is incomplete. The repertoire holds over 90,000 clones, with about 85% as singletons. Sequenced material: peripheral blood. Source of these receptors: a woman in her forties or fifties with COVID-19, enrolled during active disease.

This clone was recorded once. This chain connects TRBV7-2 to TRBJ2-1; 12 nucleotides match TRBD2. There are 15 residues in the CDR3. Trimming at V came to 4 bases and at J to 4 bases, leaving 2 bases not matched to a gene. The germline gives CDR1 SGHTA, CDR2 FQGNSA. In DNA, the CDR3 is TGTGCCAGCAGCTCTAGCGGGGGGGTGTACAATGAGCAGTTCTTC. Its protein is CASSSSGGVYNEQFF.

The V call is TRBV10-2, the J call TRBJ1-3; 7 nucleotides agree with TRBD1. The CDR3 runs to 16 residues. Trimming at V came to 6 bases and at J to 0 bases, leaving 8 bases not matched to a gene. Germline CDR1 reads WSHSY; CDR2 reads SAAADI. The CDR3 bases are TGCGCCAGCAGAGCACTCGGGACAGACTCTGGAAACACCATATATTTT. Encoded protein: CASRALGTDSGNTIYF.

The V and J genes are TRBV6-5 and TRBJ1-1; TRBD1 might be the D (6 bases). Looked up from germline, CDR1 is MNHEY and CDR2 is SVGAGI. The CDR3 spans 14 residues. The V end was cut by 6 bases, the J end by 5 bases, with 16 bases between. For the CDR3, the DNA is TGTGCCAGCAGGGAGACAGGAGAGGGGACTGAAGCTTTCTTT. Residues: CASRETGEGTEAFF.

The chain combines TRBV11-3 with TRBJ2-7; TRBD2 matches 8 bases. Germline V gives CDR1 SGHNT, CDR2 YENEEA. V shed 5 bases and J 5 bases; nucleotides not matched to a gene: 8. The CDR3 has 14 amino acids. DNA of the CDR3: TGTGCCAGCAGCCTTCGGGCGGGAGGACACGAGCAGTACTTC. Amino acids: CASSLRAGGHEQYF.

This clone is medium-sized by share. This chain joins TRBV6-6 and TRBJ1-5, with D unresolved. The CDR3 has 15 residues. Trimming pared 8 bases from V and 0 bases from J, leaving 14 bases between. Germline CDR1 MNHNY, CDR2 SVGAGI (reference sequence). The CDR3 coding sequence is TGTGCCAGCGGTCGGGTAGCTAATAGCAATCAGCCCCAGCATTTT. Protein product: CASGRVANSNQPQHF.

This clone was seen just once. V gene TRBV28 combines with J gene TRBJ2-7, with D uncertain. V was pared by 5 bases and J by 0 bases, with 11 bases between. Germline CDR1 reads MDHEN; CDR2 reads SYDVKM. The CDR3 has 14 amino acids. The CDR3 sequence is CASSPPRYSYEQYF. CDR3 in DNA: TGTGCCAGCAGTCCCCCGCGATACTCCTACGAGCAGTACTTC.

The CDR3 DNA reads TGTGCCAGCAGCTTGGCCAGCGGAAGCTCCTATAATTCACCCCTCCACTTT. As protein: CASSLASGSSYNSPLHF. The chain is built from TRBV7-9 and TRBJ1-6, with D hard to call. Trimming took 3 bases from V and 0 from J, leaving 12 bases between them. CDR1 is SEHNR and CDR2 is FQNEAQ in the germline V gene (reference sequence). This CDR3 region has 17 residues.

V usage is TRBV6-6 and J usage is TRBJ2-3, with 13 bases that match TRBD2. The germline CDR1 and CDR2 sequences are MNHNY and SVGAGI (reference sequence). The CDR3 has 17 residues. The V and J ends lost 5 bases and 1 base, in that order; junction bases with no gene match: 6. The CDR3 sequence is CASSPTSGGARTDTQYF. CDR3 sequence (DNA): TGTGCCAGCAGTCCTACTAGCGGGGGGGCCCGCACAGATACGCAGTATTTT.

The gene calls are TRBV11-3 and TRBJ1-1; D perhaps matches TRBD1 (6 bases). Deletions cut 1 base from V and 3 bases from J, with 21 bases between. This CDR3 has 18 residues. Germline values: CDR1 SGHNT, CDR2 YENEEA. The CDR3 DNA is TGTGCCAGCAGCTTAGCGGGGGTGGGGGGGGCAGGGGACACTGAAGCTTTCTTT. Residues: CASSLAGVGGAGDTEAFF.

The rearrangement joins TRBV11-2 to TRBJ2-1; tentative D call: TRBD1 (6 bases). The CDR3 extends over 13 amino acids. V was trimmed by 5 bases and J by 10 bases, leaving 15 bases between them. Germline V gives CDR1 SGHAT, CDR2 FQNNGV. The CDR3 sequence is CASSVNRDLEQFF. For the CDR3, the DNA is TGTGCCAGCAGCGTCAACAGGGATTTGGAGCAGTTCTTC.

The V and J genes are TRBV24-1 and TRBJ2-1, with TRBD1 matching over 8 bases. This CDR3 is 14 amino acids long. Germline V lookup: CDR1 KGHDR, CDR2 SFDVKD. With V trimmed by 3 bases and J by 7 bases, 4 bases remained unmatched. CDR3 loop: CATSDGGQANEQFF. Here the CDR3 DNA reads TGTGCCACCAGTGATGGGGGACAGGCGAATGAGCAGTTCTTC.

In DNA form, the CDR3 reads TGTGCCAGCAGTTATGGGGGCTACTCCTACGAGCAGTACTTC. As protein: CASSYGGYSYEQYF. This sequence joins TRBV6-5 and TRBJ2-7, with D possibly matching TRBD1 (6 bases). Germline loops: CDR1 MNHEY, CDR2 SVGAGI. Between the trimmed V and J ends, which lost 3 bases and 0 bases, there was a span of 9 bases. The CDR3 has 14 amino acids.

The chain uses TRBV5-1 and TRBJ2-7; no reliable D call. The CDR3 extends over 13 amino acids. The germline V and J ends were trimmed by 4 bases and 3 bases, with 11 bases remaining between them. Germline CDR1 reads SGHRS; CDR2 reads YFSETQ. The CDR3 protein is CASSPLFFYEQYF. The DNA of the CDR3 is TGCGCCAGCAGCCCCCTGTTTTTCTACGAGCAGTACTTC.

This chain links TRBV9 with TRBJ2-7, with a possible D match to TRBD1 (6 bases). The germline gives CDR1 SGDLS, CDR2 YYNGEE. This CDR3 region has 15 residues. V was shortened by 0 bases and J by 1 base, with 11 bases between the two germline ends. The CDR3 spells CASSVEQGFSYEQYF. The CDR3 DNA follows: TGTGCCAGCAGCGTAGAACAGGGTTTTTCCTACGAGCAGTACTTC.

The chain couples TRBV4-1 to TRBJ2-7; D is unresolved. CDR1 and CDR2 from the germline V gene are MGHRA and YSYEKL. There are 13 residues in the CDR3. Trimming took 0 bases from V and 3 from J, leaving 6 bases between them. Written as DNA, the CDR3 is TGCGCCAGCAGCCAAGAAGCTTACTACGAGCAGTACTTC. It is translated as CASSQEAYYEQYF.

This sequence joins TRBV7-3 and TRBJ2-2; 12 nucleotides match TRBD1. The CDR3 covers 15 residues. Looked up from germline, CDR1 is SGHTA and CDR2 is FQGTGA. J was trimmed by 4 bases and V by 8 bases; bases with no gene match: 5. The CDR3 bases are TGTGCCAGCGGCGGGACAGGGGGCAGCACCGGGGAGCTGTTTTTT. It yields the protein CASGGTGGSTGELFF.

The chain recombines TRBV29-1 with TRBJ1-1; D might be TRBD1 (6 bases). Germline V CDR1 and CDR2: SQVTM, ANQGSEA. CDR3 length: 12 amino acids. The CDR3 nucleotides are TGCACCATAAAAAGGGGGGGGACTGAAGCTTTCTTT. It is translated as CTIKRGGTEAFF.

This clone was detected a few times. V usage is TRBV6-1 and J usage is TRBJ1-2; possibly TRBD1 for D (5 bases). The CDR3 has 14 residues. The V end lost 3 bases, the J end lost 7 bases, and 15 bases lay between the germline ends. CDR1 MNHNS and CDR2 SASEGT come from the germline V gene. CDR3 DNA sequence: TGTGCCAGCAGTGACCGGGGGGTAGTCCGTGGCTACACCTTC. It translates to CASSDRGVVRGYTF.

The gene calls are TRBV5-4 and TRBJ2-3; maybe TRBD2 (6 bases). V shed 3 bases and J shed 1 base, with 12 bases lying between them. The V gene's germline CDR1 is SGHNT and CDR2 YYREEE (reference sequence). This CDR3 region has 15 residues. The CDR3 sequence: CASSSRLGGTDTQYF. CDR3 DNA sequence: TGTGCCAGCAGCTCGCGACTAGGAGGCACAGATACGCAGTATTTT.

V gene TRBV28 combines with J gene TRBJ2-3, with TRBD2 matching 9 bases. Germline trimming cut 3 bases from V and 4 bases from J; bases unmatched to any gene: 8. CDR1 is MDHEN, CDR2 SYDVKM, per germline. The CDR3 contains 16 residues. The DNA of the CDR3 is TGTGCCAGCAGTTTTAGCGGGGGCCCTCCCGCAGATACGCAGTATTTT. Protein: CASSFSGGPPADTQYF.

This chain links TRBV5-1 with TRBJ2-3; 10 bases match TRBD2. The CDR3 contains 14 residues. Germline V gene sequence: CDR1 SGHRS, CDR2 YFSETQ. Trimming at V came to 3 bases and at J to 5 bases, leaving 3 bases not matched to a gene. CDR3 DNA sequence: TGCGCCAGCAGCTCTAGCGGGGGTGGAGATACGCAGTATTTT. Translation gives CASSSSGGGDTQYF.

CDR3 sequence: CASSPGGRATYEQYF. CDR3 DNA: TGTGCCAGCAGCCCGGGCGGCAGGGCCACCTACGAGCAGTACTTC. The chain joins TRBV7-6 to TRBJ2-7, with a tentative D call TRBD1 (5 bases). From germline, CDR1 is SGHVS and CDR2 FNYEAQ. V was clipped by 5 bases and J by 2 bases, with 16 bases between them. The CDR3 consists of 15 residues.

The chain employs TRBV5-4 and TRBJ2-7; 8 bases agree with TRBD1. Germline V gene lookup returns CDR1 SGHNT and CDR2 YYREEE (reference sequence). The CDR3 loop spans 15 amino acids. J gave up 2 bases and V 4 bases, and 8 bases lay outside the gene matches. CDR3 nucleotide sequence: TGTGCCAGCAGCCACACCGGGACAGGCACCTACGAGCAGTACTTC. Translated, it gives CASSHTGTGTYEQYF.

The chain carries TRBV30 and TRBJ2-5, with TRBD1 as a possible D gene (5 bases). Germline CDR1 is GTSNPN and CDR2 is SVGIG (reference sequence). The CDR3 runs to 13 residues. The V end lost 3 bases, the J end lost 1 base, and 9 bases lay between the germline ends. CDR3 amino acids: CAWSVTVQETQYF. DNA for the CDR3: TGTGCCTGGAGCGTGACAGTCCAAGAGACCCAGTACTTC.

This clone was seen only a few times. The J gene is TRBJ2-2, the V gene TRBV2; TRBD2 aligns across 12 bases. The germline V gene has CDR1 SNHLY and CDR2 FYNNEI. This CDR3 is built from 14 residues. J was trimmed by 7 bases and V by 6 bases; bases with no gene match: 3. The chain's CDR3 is CASSMGLAGGELFF. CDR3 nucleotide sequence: TGTGCCAGCAGCATGGGACTAGCGGGCGGGGAGCTGTTTTTT. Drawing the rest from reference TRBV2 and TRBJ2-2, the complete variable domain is EPEVTQTPSHQVTQMGQEVILRCVPISNHLYFYWYRQILGQKVEFLVSFYNNEISEKSEIFDDQFSVERPDGSNFTLKIRSTKLEDSAMYFCASSMGLAGGELFFGEGSRLTVL.